What follows are 6 T cell receptor beta chains derived from one specimen sequenced in a study of ipilimumab plus nivolumab after autologous stem cell transplantation. The protocol was immunoSEQ multiplex PCR, while the TCRdb copy is restricted to in-frame clones and leaves out a portion. This sample has about 15,000 clones, with around four fifths found just once. Sample: PBMCs, taken in a trial of ipilimumab plus nivolumab as post-transplant consolidation. The receptor set was obtained from a male donor with diffuse large B-cell lymphoma.

The chain combines TRBV7-9 with TRBJ1-4; D is perhaps TRBD1 (6 bases). V shed 6 bases and J shed 7 bases, with 15 bases lying between them. The CDR3 extends over 14 amino acids. Germline-derived CDR1 and CDR2 are SEHNR and FQNEAQ (reference sequence). The CDR3 is CASSRQETPEKLFF. The CDR3 nucleotides are TGTGCCAGCAGTCGACAGGAGACCCCTGAAAAACTGTTTTTT. The full variable domain, in which reference TRBV7-9 and TRBJ1-4 provide the parts outside the CDR3, is DTGVSQNPRHKITKRGQNVTFRCDPISEHNRLYWYRQTLGQGPEFLTYFQNEAQLEKSRLLSDRFSAERPKGSFSTLEIQRTEQGDSAMYLCASSRQETPEKLFFGSGTQLSVL.

DNA for the CDR3: TGTGCCAGCAGTAAAGGGACAGGCGTTCAAAACACCGGGGAGCTGTTTTTT. Its protein is CASSKGTGVQNTGELFF. This chain joins TRBV6-1 and TRBJ2-2; 8 bases are shared with TRBD1. In germline, CDR1 is MNHNS, CDR2 SASEGT. The CDR3 runs to 17 residues. Trimming cost V 5 bases and J 2 bases; bases outside gene matches: 10.

The DNA for the CDR3 is TGTGCCAGCAGCGGGTCCGAGGATGAGCAGTTCTTC. It specifies CASSGSEDEQFF. This chain connects TRBV9 to TRBJ2-1; D is unclear. V dropped 3 bases and J dropped 8 bases, with 9 bases sitting between them. Per the germline V gene, CDR1 is SGDLS and CDR2 is YYNGEE. The CDR3 runs to 12 residues.

The rearrangement links TRBV11-2 to TRBJ1-6, with TRBD1 matching over 7 bases. Germline CDR1 is SGHAT and CDR2 is FQNNGV. Trimming at V came to 1 base and at J to 6 bases, leaving 3 bases not matched to a gene. The CDR3 is made up of 15 amino acids. The CDR3 reads CASSLGGQPNSPLHF. In DNA form, the CDR3 reads TGTGCCAGCAGCTTAGGGGGACAGCCTAATTCACCCCTCCACTTT.

The chain is built from TRBV6-5 and TRBJ2-2; 8 bases fit TRBD1. Per the germline V gene, CDR1 is MNHEY and CDR2 is SVGAGI. V trimming: 5 bases; J trimming: 3 bases; junction bases outside the gene matches: 5. The length of the CDR3 is 15 residues. For the CDR3, the DNA is TGTGCCAGCAGTCGACAGGGGCGGGACACCGGGGAGCTGTTTTTT. This encodes CASSRQGRDTGELFF.

The chain employs TRBV7-2 and TRBJ2-2; 8 nucleotides agree with TRBD2. Trimming took 1 base from V and 5 from J; bases not matched to a gene: 3. The CDR3 length is 15 residues. Germline CDR1 SGHTA, CDR2 FQGNSA. The CDR3 sequence: CASSLVASGTGELFF. The CDR3 DNA reads TGTGCCAGCAGCTTAGTGGCTAGCGGGACCGGGGAGCTGTTTTTT.